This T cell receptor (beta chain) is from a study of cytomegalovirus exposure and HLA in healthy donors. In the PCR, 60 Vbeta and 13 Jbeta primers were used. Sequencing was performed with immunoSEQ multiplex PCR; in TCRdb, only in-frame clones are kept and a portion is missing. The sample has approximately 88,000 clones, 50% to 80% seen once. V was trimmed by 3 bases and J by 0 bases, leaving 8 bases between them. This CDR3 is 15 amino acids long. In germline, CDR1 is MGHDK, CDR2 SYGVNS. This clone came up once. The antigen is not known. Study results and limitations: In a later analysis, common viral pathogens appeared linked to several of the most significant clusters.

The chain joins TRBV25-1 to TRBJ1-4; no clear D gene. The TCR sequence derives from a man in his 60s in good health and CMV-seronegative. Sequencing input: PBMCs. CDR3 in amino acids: CASSDRRSTNEKLFF. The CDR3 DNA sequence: TGTGCCAGCAGTGACCGTCGGTCAACTAATGAAAAACTGTTTTTT.